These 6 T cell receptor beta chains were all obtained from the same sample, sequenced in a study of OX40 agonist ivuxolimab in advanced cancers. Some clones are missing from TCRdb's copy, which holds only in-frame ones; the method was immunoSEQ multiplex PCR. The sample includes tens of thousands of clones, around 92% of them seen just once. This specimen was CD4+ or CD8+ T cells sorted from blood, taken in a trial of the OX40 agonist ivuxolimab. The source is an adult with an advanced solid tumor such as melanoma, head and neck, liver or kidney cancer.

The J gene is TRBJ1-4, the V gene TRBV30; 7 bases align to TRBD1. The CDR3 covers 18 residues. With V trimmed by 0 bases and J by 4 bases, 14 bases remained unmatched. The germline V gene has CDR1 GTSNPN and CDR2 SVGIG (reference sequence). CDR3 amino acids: CAWSVANRGEKVNEKLFF. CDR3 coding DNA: TGTGCCTGGAGTGTAGCCAACAGGGGCGAGAAGGTTAATGAAAAACTGTTTTTT.

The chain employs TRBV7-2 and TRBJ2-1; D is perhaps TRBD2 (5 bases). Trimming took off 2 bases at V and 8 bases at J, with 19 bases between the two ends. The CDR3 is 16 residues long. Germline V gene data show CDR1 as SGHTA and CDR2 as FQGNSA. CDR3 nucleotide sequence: TGTGCCAGCAGCTTAAGCGGACCACGCAACTCCCATGAGCAGTTCTTC. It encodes CASSLSGPRNSHEQFF.

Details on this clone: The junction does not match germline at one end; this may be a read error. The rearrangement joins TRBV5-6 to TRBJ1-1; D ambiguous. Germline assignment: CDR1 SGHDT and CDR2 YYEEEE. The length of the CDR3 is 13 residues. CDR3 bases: TGTGCCAGCAGTTTGGACCGATATTCTGAAGCTTTCTTT. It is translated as CASSLDRYSEAFF.

The CDR3 nucleotides are TGTGCCAGCAGCATAGCGGGAATGTATCGATACCTTAGCACAGATACGCAGTATTTT. Protein sequence: CASSIAGMYRYLSTDTQYF. V gene TRBV13 combines with J gene TRBJ2-3; 8 bases are shared with TRBD2. The CDR3 consists of 19 residues. The germline V gene encodes CDR1 PRHDT and CDR2 FYEKMQ (reference sequence). J lost 0 bases, V lost 5 bases, and 16 bases had no gene match.

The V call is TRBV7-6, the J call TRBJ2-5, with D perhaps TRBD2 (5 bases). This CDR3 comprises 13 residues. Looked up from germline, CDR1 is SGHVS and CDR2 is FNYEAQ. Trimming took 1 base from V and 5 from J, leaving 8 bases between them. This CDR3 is CASSLGPSETQYF. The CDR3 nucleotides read TGTGCCAGCAGCTTAGGTCCTAGCGAGACCCAGTACTTC.

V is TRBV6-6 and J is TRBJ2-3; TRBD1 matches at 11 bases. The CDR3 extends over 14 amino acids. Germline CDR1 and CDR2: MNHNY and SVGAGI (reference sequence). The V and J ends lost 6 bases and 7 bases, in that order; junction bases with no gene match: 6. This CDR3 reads CASSGTGGWNTQYF. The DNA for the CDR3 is TGTGCCAGCAGCGGGACAGGGGGATGGAATACGCAGTATTTT.